This T cell receptor beta chain appears in the sequencing data of a study of blood T cell repertoires in COVID-19. The V gene's germline CDR1 is MNHEY and CDR2 SVGEGT. The V and J ends lost 2 bases and 4 bases respectively, with 11 bases between them. The length of the CDR3 is 14 residues. Profiled with immunoSEQ multiplex PCR; TCRdb holds only in-frame clones, not every one. The table has approximately 380,000 clones, 85% to 90% seen once. This rearrangement joins TRBV6-2 or TRBV6-3 to TRBJ1-2; TRBD1 is a possible D gene (5 bases). This TCR was sampled from a woman between 18 and 29 years old who had recovered from COVID-19. Sequenced sample: PBMCs or T cells enriched from blood (not recorded which). The CDR3 protein is CASSYPTGVYGYTF. The DNA of the CDR3 is TGTGCCAGCAGTTACCCCACAGGAGTCTATGGCTACACCTTC.